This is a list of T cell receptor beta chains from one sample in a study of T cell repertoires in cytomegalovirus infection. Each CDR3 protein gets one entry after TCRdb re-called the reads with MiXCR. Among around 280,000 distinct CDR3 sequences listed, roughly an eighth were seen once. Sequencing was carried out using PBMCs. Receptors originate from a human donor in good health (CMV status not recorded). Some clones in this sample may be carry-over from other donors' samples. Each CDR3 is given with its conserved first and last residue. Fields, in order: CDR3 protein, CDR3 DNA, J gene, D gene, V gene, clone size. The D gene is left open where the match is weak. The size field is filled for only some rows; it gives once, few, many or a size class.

CDR3 protein: CASSNRQGRKETQYF; CDR3 DNA: TGTGCCAGCAGTAATCGACAGGGGAGGAAAGAGACCCAGTACTTC; J gene: TRBJ2-5; D gene: TRBD1; V gene: TRBV28; clone size: many
CDR3 protein: CASSSQGAGGKAGNTIYF; CDR3 DNA: TGTGCCAGCAGCTCCCAGGGGGCAGGAGGAAAGGCTGGAAACACCATATATTTT; J gene: TRBJ1-3; D gene: TRBD1; V gene: TRBV7-2; clone size: NA
CDR3 protein: CASSTGDRGEETQYF; CDR3 DNA: TGCGCCAGCAGCACCGGGGACAGGGGGGAAGAGACCCAGTACTTC; J gene: TRBJ2-5; D gene: TRBD1; V gene: TRBV5-1; clone size: few
CDR3 protein: CASSSRGQKDTDTQYF; CDR3 DNA: TGTGCCAGCAGCTCTAGGGGCCAAAAGGACACAGATACGCAGTATTTT; J gene: TRBJ2-3; D gene: NA; V gene: TRBV7-6; clone size: many
CDR3 protein: CASSFGTGNTEAFF; CDR3 DNA: TGTGCCAGCAGTTTTGGGACAGGGAACACTGAAGCTTTCTTT; J gene: TRBJ1-1; D gene: TRBD1; V gene: TRBV12-3/TRBV12-4; clone size: few
CDR3 protein: CASRVQGAQETQYF; CDR3 DNA: TGTGCCAGCAGGGTACAGGGGGCGCAGGAGACCCAGTACTTC; J gene: TRBJ2-5; D gene: TRBD1; V gene: TRBV2; clone size: once
CDR3 protein: CASTPRETGGVEETQYF; CDR3 DNA: TGTGCCAGCACCCCCAGGGAGACAGGGGGCGTAGAAGAGACCCAGTACTTC; J gene: TRBJ2-5; D gene: TRBD1; V gene: TRBV7-2; clone size: many
CDR3 protein: CSASDRGNEQFF; CDR3 DNA: TGCAGCGCCTCGGACCGGGGTAATGAGCAGTTCTTC; J gene: TRBJ2-1; D gene: NA; V gene: TRBV29-1; clone size: NA
CDR3 protein: CASSRWTSSYEQYF; CDR3 DNA: TGTGCCAGCAGCCGCTGGACGAGCTCCTACGAGCAGTACTTC; J gene: TRBJ2-7; D gene: NA; V gene: TRBV7-6; clone size: many
CDR3 protein: CSARDLRGQRTGELFF; CDR3 DNA: TGCAGTGCTAGAGATCTCAGGGGGCAAAGAACCGGGGAGCTGTTTTTT; J gene: TRBJ2-2; D gene: TRBD1; V gene: TRBV20-1; clone size: NA
CDR3 protein: CASSEVVNQPQHF; CDR3 DNA: TGTGCCAGCAGCGAAGTGGTTAATCAGCCCCAGCATTTT; J gene: TRBJ1-5; D gene: NA; V gene: TRBV2; clone size: many
CDR3 protein: CASSFRGGNTGELFF; CDR3 DNA: TGTGCCAGCAGCTTCCGGGGGGGAAACACCGGGGAGCTGTTTTTT; J gene: TRBJ2-2; D gene: TRBD2; V gene: TRBV5-4; clone size: many
CDR3 protein: CASSQDSVVVYGYTF; CDR3 DNA: TGTGCCAGCAGCCAGGACAGCGTAGTGGTCTATGGCTACACCTTC; J gene: TRBJ1-2; D gene: NA; V gene: TRBV7-6; clone size: few
CDR3 protein: CASSLTGDREAFF; CDR3 DNA: TGTGCCAGCAGCTTAACGGGGGACAGAGAAGCTTTCTTT; J gene: TRBJ1-1; D gene: TRBD1; V gene: TRBV7-3; clone size: many
CDR3 protein: CASSLGGGAGNSPLHF; CDR3 DNA: TGTGCCAGCAGCTTAGGAGGAGGTGCGGGTAATTCACCCCTCCACTTT; J gene: TRBJ1-6; D gene: NA; V gene: TRBV13; clone size: NA
CDR3 protein: CSAREGLGTGQPQHF; CDR3 DNA: TGCAGTGCTAGAGAGGGGCTGGGAACGGGTCAGCCCCAGCATTTT; J gene: TRBJ1-5; D gene: NA; V gene: TRBV20-1; clone size: many
CDR3 protein: CASSWGTAQPYEQYF; CDR3 DNA: TGCGCCAGCAGCTGGGGGACAGCGCAACCCTACGAGCAGTACTTC; J gene: TRBJ2-7; D gene: TRBD1; V gene: TRBV5-1; clone size: few
CDR3 protein: CASTGGIREQYF; CDR3 DNA: TGTGCCAGCACAGGGGGCATTCGCGAGCAGTACTTC; J gene: TRBJ2-7; D gene: TRBD1; V gene: TRBV28; clone size: many
CDR3 protein: CASSLEGLPGVDTQYF; CDR3 DNA: TGTGCCAGCAGCTTGGAGGGACTCCCCGGAGTGGATACGCAGTATTTT; J gene: TRBJ2-3; D gene: NA; V gene: TRBV5-5; clone size: many
CDR3 protein: CASSEYWGRTSYNEQFF; CDR3 DNA: TGTGCCAGCAGTGAATATTGGGGGAGGACCTCCTACAATGAGCAGTTCTTC; J gene: TRBJ2-1; D gene: NA; V gene: TRBV25-1; clone size: many
CDR3 protein: CSVKFAGSNQPQHF; CDR3 DNA: TGCAGCGTTAAATTCGCCGGGAGCAATCAGCCCCAGCATTTT; J gene: TRBJ1-5; D gene: NA; V gene: TRBV29-1; clone size: NA
CDR3 protein: CASSSLYRGDEQFF; CDR3 DNA: TGTGCCAGCAGCTCCCTTTATAGGGGAGATGAGCAGTTCTTC; J gene: TRBJ2-1; D gene: NA; V gene: TRBV6-1; clone size: many
CDR3 protein: CSARRGADTDTQYF; CDR3 DNA: TGCAGTGCTAGGAGGGGGGCTGACACAGATACGCAGTATTTT; J gene: TRBJ2-3; D gene: NA; V gene: TRBV20-1; clone size: many
CDR3 protein: CASSPARARGQPQHF; CDR3 DNA: TGTGCCAGCAGTCCTGCCCGGGCCCGAGGTCAGCCCCAGCATTTT; J gene: TRBJ1-5; D gene: NA; V gene: TRBV28; clone size: few
CDR3 protein: CASSLMTGGNTEAFF; CDR3 DNA: TGTGCCAGCAGCTTAATGACAGGGGGTAACACTGAAGCTTTCTTT; J gene: TRBJ1-1; D gene: TRBD1; V gene: TRBV7-3; clone size: many